A single sample is the source of the 24 T cell receptor beta chains below, sequenced in a study of T cell repertoires in cytomegalovirus infection. TCRdb re-analysed the reads in MiXCR, keeping a single row per CDR3 protein. This sample has more than 200,000 distinct CDR3 sequences; over 8% occur once, and the top ten carry more than 13%. Sequenced material: PBMCs. These receptor sequences come from a human donor in good health (CMV status not recorded). Some clones in this sample may be carry-over from other donors' samples.

This clonotype has at least ten counts. The chain links TRBV7-2 to TRBJ1-2; D is perhaps TRBD1 (6 bases). The CDR3 consists of 15 residues. V shed 3 bases and J shed 4 bases, with 15 bases lying between them. Germline V CDR1 and CDR2: SGHTA, FQGNSA. Here the CDR3 DNA reads TGTGCCAGCAGCTTGGGTGGACAGCCGATCTATGGCTACACCTTC. Translating it yields CASSLGGQPIYGYTF.

The chain carries TRBV4-1 and TRBJ2-2; perhaps D is TRBD1 or TRBD2 (5 bases each). The CDR3 is 17 amino acids. The V gene's germline CDR1 is MGHRA and CDR2 YSYEKL. The V end lost 0 bases, the J end lost 4 bases, and 15 bases lay between the germline ends. CDR3 DNA sequence: TGCGCCAGCAGCCAAGAGGTCCCTGGGACCACCACCGGGGAGCTGTTTTTT. Protein: CASSQEVPGTTTGELFF.

In its sample, this clonotype was seen many times. The J gene is TRBJ2-1, the V gene TRBV6-2 or TRBV6-3; 7 bases are a match to TRBD2. V lost 4 bases and J lost 6; bases outside the gene matches: 12. CDR3 length equals 16 residues. Germline lookup yields CDR1 MNHEY and CDR2 SVGEGT. The CDR3 DNA sequence: TGTGCCAGCAGTTCCCGGACTAGTCGCTTCCCCAATGAGCAGTTCTTC. This sequence encodes CASSSRTSRFPNEQFF.

The table lists this clonotype with a few counts. The J gene is TRBJ1-4, the V gene TRBV5-1, with 7 bases identical to TRBD1. J was trimmed by 5 bases and V by 4 bases; bases with no gene match: 8. The CDR3 totals 15 residues. CDR1 is SGHRS and CDR2 is YFSETQ in the germline V gene. The CDR3 reads CASSGSGTENEKLFF. As DNA, the CDR3 is TGCGCCAGCAGCGGATCCGGGACAGAAAATGAAAAACTGTTTTTT.

This clonotype was detected only a few times. The chain couples TRBV2 to TRBJ2-1; D unclear. Germline V lookup: CDR1 SNHLY, CDR2 FYNNEI. This CDR3 comprises 15 residues. Deletions cut 6 bases from V and 5 bases from J, with 17 bases between. The CDR3 here is CASSAGVGLDNEQFF. As DNA, the CDR3 is TGTGCCAGCAGCGCCGGAGTTGGGTTAGACAATGAGCAGTTCTTC.

CDR3 region: CASSPTGGLGQPQHF. The CDR3 nucleotides are TGTGCCAGCAGTCCCACAGGGGGCTTAGGGCAGCCCCAGCATTTT. The chain has TRBV2 and TRBJ1-5; the match to TRBD1 covers 9 bases. This CDR3 has 15 amino acids. CDR1 is SNHLY, CDR2 FYNNEI, per germline. V was clipped by 5 bases and J by 7 bases; unmatched bases: 9.

This clonotype came up many times. This sequence joins TRBV28 and TRBJ1-1, with 10 bases matching TRBD1. This CDR3 contains 15 residues. Germline CDR1 is MDHEN and CDR2 is SYDVKM. Unmatched junction bases numbered 5, after V lost 6 bases and J lost 1 base. CDR3 sequence reads: CASSKGQGWNTEAFF. CDR3 sequence (DNA): TGTGCCAGCAGCAAGGGACAGGGGTGGAACACTGAAGCTTTCTTT. Full variable domain (remainder filled in from reference TRBV28 and TRBJ1-1): DVKVTQSSRYLVKRTGEKVFLECVQDMDHENMFWYRQDPGLGLRLIYFSYDVKMKEKGDIPEGYSVSREKKERFSLILESASTNQTSMYLCASSKGQGWNTEAFFGQGTRLTVV.

This clonotype showed up many times. The J gene is TRBJ1-1, the V gene TRBV7-9, with a possible D match to TRBD1 (6 bases). The CDR3 extends over 14 amino acids. Germline lookup yields CDR1 SEHNR and CDR2 FQNEAQ (reference sequence). V lost 7 bases and J 5 bases, leaving 17 bases between the germline ends. This CDR3 is CASTSVAGETEAFF. As DNA, the CDR3 is TGTGCCAGCACCAGTGTCGCAGGGGAGACTGAAGCTTTCTTT.

There are many counts of this clonotype. The CDR3 DNA sequence: TGTGCCAGCAGCTCTAGAATTGGTTTGGGGAACACTGAAGCTTTCTTT. Its protein product is CASSSRIGLGNTEAFF. V and J are TRBV7-4 and TRBJ1-1; D remains ambiguous. The CDR3 spans 16 residues. CDR1 SGHVT and CDR2 SQSDAQ come from the germline V gene. The V end was cut by 4 bases, the J end by 1 base, with 16 bases between. Using reference TRBV7-4 and TRBJ1-1 for the parts outside the CDR3, the full variable domain is GAGVSQSPRYKVAKRGRDVALRCDSISGHVTLYWYRQTLGQGSEVLTYSQSDAQRDKSGRPSGRFSAERPERSVSTLKIQRTEQGDSAVYLCASSSRIGLGNTEAFFGQGTRLTVV.

This clonotype has only one observation. In DNA, the CDR3 is TGTGCCAGCAGCTTAGATTGGAGAGCGGGGGCCTACGAGCAGTACTTC. Translated, it gives CASSLDWRAGAYEQYF. The chain recombines TRBV7-3 with TRBJ2-7; 8 bases fit TRBD2. The junction had 8 bases not matched to a gene; V was cut back by 2 bases and J by 2 bases. The CDR3 totals 16 residues. Per the germline V gene, CDR1 is SGHTA and CDR2 is FQGTGA.

This clonotype was picked up a small number of times. This chain joins TRBV7-2 and TRBJ2-1; TRBD2 aligns across 8 bases. Germline values: CDR1 SGHTA, CDR2 FQGNSA. This CDR3 spans 16 amino acids. V was pared by 0 bases and J by 3 bases, with 4 bases of the junction left unmatched. CDR3 residues: CASSLASGKIYNEQFF. The DNA of the CDR3 is TGTGCCAGCAGCTTAGCTAGCGGGAAGATCTACAATGAGCAGTTCTTC. Variable domain in full (rest from reference TRBV7-2 and TRBJ2-1): GAGVSQSPSNKVTEKGKDVELRCDPISGHTALYWYRQSLGQGLEFLIYFQGNSAPDKSGLPSDRFSAERTGGSVSTLTIQRTQQEDSAVYLCASSLASGKIYNEQFFGPGTRLTVL.

This clonotype occurred a few times. V and J are TRBV29-1 and TRBJ2-1; D is uncertain. Per germline, CDR1 SQVTM and CDR2 ANQGSEA. The CDR3 is made up of 10 amino acids. Trimming removed 4 bases from V and 12 bases from J, with 10 bases in between. Written as DNA, the CDR3 is TGCAGCGTTGTTCAGGTTTGGCAGTTCTTC. This gives the protein CSVVQVWQFF.

This clonotype was recorded at least ten times. The chain employs TRBV14 and TRBJ1-1; D might be TRBD1 (5 bases). V lost 0 bases and J 8 bases, leaving 16 bases between the germline ends. Germline V gene lookup returns CDR1 SGHDN and CDR2 FVKESK. CDR3 length: 15 residues. For the CDR3, the DNA is TGTGCCAGCAGCCAAGATTCGGGACCTACCAGAGAAGCTTTCTTT. This sequence encodes CASSQDSGPTREAFF.

This clonotype was recorded at least ten times. J is TRBJ1-2 and V is TRBV28; 8 bases fit TRBD1. The CDR3 contains 15 residues. The germline V gene encodes CDR1 MDHEN and CDR2 SYDVKM. V gave up 6 bases and J gave up 0 bases; unmatched junction bases: 6. CDR3 sequence: CASSPGDRTNYGYTF. The CDR3 bases are TGTGCCAGCAGCCCGGGGGACAGGACTAACTATGGCTACACCTTC.

This clonotype was picked up many times. This sequence joins TRBV27 and TRBJ2-7; 8 nucleotides align to TRBD1. The CDR3 is 13 amino acids. The germline V gene has CDR1 MNHEY and CDR2 SMNVEV (reference sequence). Trimming removed 5 bases from V and 6 bases from J; junction bases left unmatched: 6. The CDR3 is CASSAYRGSEQYF. DNA for the CDR3: TGTGCCAGCAGTGCTTACAGGGGGAGCGAGCAGTACTTC.

This clonotype was recorded at least ten times. The chain is built from TRBV20-1 and TRBJ2-5, with D maybe TRBD1 (6 bases). Trimming pared 5 bases from V and 1 base from J, leaving 11 bases between. The germline gives CDR1 DFQATT, CDR2 SNEGSKA (reference sequence). The CDR3 loop spans 13 amino acids. The CDR3 region has the DNA TGCAGTGCTGGGCAGGGGATCCAAGAGACCCAGTACTTC. This encodes CSAGQGIQETQYF.

This clonotype was counted a few times. V usage is TRBV28 and J usage is TRBJ2-2; D tentatively fits TRBD1 or TRBD2 (6 bases each). The CDR3 totals 17 residues. Germline-derived CDR1 and CDR2 are MDHEN and SYDVKM. Deletions cut 4 bases from V and 0 bases from J, with 15 bases between. Here the CDR3 DNA reads TGTGCCAGCAGTTCCCCGACAGGACTATCGAACACCGGGGAGCTGTTTTTT. It translates to CASSSPTGLSNTGELFF.

The chain employs TRBV7-9 and TRBJ1-2, with unresolved D. V lost 2 bases, J lost 7 bases, and 14 bases lay in between. The CDR3 has 14 amino acids. Per the germline V gene, CDR1 is SEHNR and CDR2 is FQNEAQ (reference sequence). As DNA, the CDR3 is TGTGCCAGCAGCTTATCAGAGCAGGCCATTGGCTACACCTTC. This gives the protein CASSLSEQAIGYTF.

This clonotype was observed many times. The V and J genes are TRBV29-1 and TRBJ2-1; D remains unclear. The germline V gene encodes CDR1 SQVTM and CDR2 ANQGSEA. Between the trimmed V and J ends, which lost 4 bases and 8 bases, there was a span of 6 bases. The CDR3 length is 10 residues. The CDR3 loop reads CSVGSYEQFF. CDR3 sequence (DNA): TGCAGCGTTGGTAGCTATGAGCAGTTCTTC.

This clonotype was counted ten times or more. The rearrangement joins TRBV7-2 to TRBJ1-1; TRBD1 aligns across 7 bases. V shed 1 base, J shed 7 bases, and the junction held 3 bases outside the gene matches. Germline V CDR1 and CDR2: SGHTA, FQGNSA. The CDR3 extends over 13 amino acids. DNA for the CDR3: TGTGCCAGCAGCTTAGTACAGGGGTTTGAAGCTTTCTTT. As protein: CASSLVQGFEAFF. Using reference TRBV7-2 and TRBJ1-1 for the parts outside the CDR3, the full variable domain is GAGVSQSPSNKVTEKGKDVELRCDPISGHTALYWYRQSLGQGLEFLIYFQGNSAPDKSGLPSDRFSAERTGGSVSTLTIQRTQQEDSAVYLCASSLVQGFEAFFGQGTRLTVV.

The table lists this clonotype with many counts. The chain carries TRBV7-8 and TRBJ2-7; D may be TRBD2 (6 bases). From germline, CDR1 is SGHVS and CDR2 FQNEAQ. The CDR3 is 16 amino acids. With 5 bases removed from V and 2 bases from J, the gap between germline ends came to 19 bases. For the CDR3, the DNA is TGTGCCAGCAGCCCGGAGCCAGCCCGGAGGGCCTACGAGCAGTACTTC. Residues: CASSPEPARRAYEQYF.

This clonotype was found many times. The chain combines TRBV7-2 with TRBJ2-2; 7 nucleotides align to TRBD2. Per the germline V gene, CDR1 is SGHTA and CDR2 is FQGNSA. J was trimmed by 6 bases and V by 2 bases; bases with no gene match: 9. CDR3 length: 16 residues. The chain's CDR3 is CASSLRGLPQPGELFF. DNA of the CDR3: TGTGCCAGCAGCTTAAGGGGACTACCCCAACCCGGGGAGCTGTTTTTT.

This clonotype has ten or more counts. The chain combines TRBV7-2 with TRBJ2-3; TRBD1 is a possible D gene (5 bases). The length of the CDR3 is 15 residues. V was pared by 1 base and J by 4 bases, with 12 bases between. Per the germline V gene, CDR1 is SGHTA and CDR2 is FQGNSA. DNA of the CDR3: TGTGCCAGCAGCTTAGATAGGGGATTGGCAGATACGCAGTATTTT. It is translated as CASSLDRGLADTQYF.

This clonotype has at least ten counts. The chain is built from TRBV7-2 and TRBJ2-5, with 7 nucleotides matching TRBD1. With V trimmed by 5 bases and J by 1 base, 4 bases remained unmatched. The CDR3 sequence is 14 residues long. The V gene's germline CDR1 is SGHTA and CDR2 FQGNSA. The CDR3: CASSAGTVQETQYF. DNA of the CDR3: TGTGCCAGCAGCGCCGGGACAGTCCAAGAGACCCAGTACTTC.